The sequence of this T cell receptor (beta chain) was determined in a study of blood T cell repertoires in COVID-19. In the study overall: Acute-phase and convalescent COVID-19 samples originated in the United States, Italy and Spain.

The V end was cut by 4 bases, the J end by 2 bases, with 15 bases between. The germline V gene has CDR1 MNHNS and CDR2 SASEGT. The CDR3 contains 16 residues. Authors' analysis steps: Nucleated cell counts were estimated from reference gene primer amplification. Clones were sequenced by immunoSEQ multiplex PCR, and TCRdb holds only the in-frame ones, with some missing. V and J calls and clone size are as listed in that table; D and trimming were resolved from the DNA. The table has about 87,000 clones, about 71% seen once; the top ten hold approximately 4%. Input material: peripheral blood. The TCR originated in a woman aged 45-65 years with acute or convalescent COVID-19. The chain combines TRBV6-1 with TRBJ1-5; D is undetermined. In DNA, the CDR3 is TGTGCCAGCAGTGGAGGGAGGGCTACGGGCAATCAGCCCCAGCATTTT. It codes for CASSGGRATGNQPQHF.